These T cell receptor beta chains were read from a single sample in a study of identical twins. MiXCR, applied by TCRdb to the 5' RACE reads, yields one record per CDR3 protein. Found here are roughly 1.6 million distinct CDR3 sequences, 32% of them singletons; the top ten hold over 0.25%. Material: cord blood. Receptors were obtained from a newborn girl in good health. CDR3s include the opening cysteine and the closing phenylalanine or tryptophan. Each record gives: D gene, clone size, J gene, V gene, CDR3 length, CDR3 DNA, CDR3 protein. The D gene is left open where the match is weak. Not all rows give a size; the values are once, few, many and, for expanded clones, a class.

d_call: NA; clone_size: NA; j_call: TRBJ2-7; v_call: TRBV20-1; cdr3_length: 14; cdr3_nt: TGCAGTGCTAGCAGGGTCGAATCCCTCTACGAGCAGTACTTC; cdr3_aa: CSASRVESLYEQYF
d_call: NA; clone_size: few; j_call: TRBJ2-7; v_call: TRBV27; cdr3_length: 16; cdr3_nt: TGTGCCAGCAGTTTATCTCCCCTTTGGGGCCCCTACGAGCAGTACTTC; cdr3_aa: CASSLSPLWGPYEQYF
d_call: NA; clone_size: NA; j_call: TRBJ1-2; v_call: TRBV5-1; cdr3_length: 10; cdr3_nt: TGCGCCAGCACGGCCTATGGCTACACCTTC; cdr3_aa: CASTAYGYTF
d_call: NA; clone_size: few; j_call: TRBJ1-5; v_call: TRBV12-3/TRBV12-4; cdr3_length: 12; cdr3_nt: TGTGCCAGCAGTGGGCAGGATCAGCCCCAGCATTTT; cdr3_aa: CASSGQDQPQHF
d_call: NA; clone_size: NA; j_call: TRBJ2-1; v_call: TRBV15; cdr3_length: 14; cdr3_nt: TGTGCCACCAACCGTCTAGGACTACTCTACGAGCAGTTCTTC; cdr3_aa: CATNRLGLLYEQFF
d_call: TRBD2; clone_size: few; j_call: TRBJ2-5; v_call: TRBV11-2; cdr3_length: 16; cdr3_nt: TGTGCCAGCAGCCCGTCCTTCCTAAGCGGGAAAGAGACCCAGTACTTC; cdr3_aa: CASSPSFLSGKETQYF
d_call: TRBD2; clone_size: NA; j_call: TRBJ2-1; v_call: TRBV27; cdr3_length: 16; cdr3_nt: TGTGCCAGCAGTCTCCAGACTAGCGGGAGGGGTGATGAGCAGTTCTTC; cdr3_aa: CASSLQTSGRGDEQFF
d_call: TRBD1; clone_size: NA; j_call: TRBJ1-5; v_call: TRBV12-3/TRBV12-4; cdr3_length: 18; cdr3_nt: TGTGCCAGCACATACGGGACAGGGTCCCTTTTTGGCAATCAGCCCCAGCATTTT; cdr3_aa: CASTYGTGSLFGNQPQHF
d_call: NA; clone_size: NA; j_call: TRBJ2-4; v_call: TRBV14; cdr3_length: 11; cdr3_nt: TGTGCCAGCAGTCGGAATTACATTCAGTACTTC; cdr3_aa: CASSRNYIQYF
d_call: NA; clone_size: NA; j_call: TRBJ2-3; v_call: TRBV10-2; cdr3_length: 16; cdr3_nt: TGCGCCAGCAGTGAGTTGTTGGGCAGTTCCTCAGATACGCAGTATTTT; cdr3_aa: CASSELLGSSSDTQYF
d_call: NA; clone_size: NA; j_call: TRBJ2-5; v_call: TRBV10-3; cdr3_length: 13; cdr3_nt: TGTGCCATCAGTGAGAGATTTAGGGAGACCCAGTACTTC; cdr3_aa: CAISERFRETQYF
d_call: TRBD2; clone_size: NA; j_call: TRBJ2-2; v_call: TRBV7-2; cdr3_length: 15; cdr3_nt: TGTGCCAGCAGCTTAGCACTAGCGGACACCGGGGAGCTGTTTTTT; cdr3_aa: CASSLALADTGELFF
d_call: NA; clone_size: NA; j_call: TRBJ2-1; v_call: TRBV24-1; cdr3_length: 14; cdr3_nt: TGTGCCACCAGTGGCCTAGGGGGTCACAATGAGCAGTTCTTC; cdr3_aa: CATSGLGGHNEQFF
d_call: TRBD1; clone_size: NA; j_call: TRBJ2-7; v_call: TRBV5-5; cdr3_length: 16; cdr3_nt: TGTGCCAGCAGTGCCTCTACAGGGGCTTTTCCCTACGAGCAGTACTTC; cdr3_aa: CASSASTGAFPYEQYF
d_call: TRBD2; clone_size: many; j_call: TRBJ2-3; v_call: TRBV6-5; cdr3_length: 15; cdr3_nt: TGTGCCAGCAGTGTAGCGGGAGCCCCCACAGATACGCAGTATTTT; cdr3_aa: CASSVAGAPTDTQYF
d_call: TRBD2; clone_size: NA; j_call: TRBJ2-4; v_call: TRBV2; cdr3_length: 17; cdr3_nt: TGTGCCAGCAGTGTTTGGTCCCCCCTAGCGGGGGCAAACATTCAGTACTTC; cdr3_aa: CASSVWSPLAGANIQYF
d_call: TRBD2; clone_size: few; j_call: TRBJ2-3; v_call: TRBV20-1; cdr3_length: 15; cdr3_nt: TGCAGTGCCCTTAGCGGGAGGTTAGGCACAGATACGCAGTATTTT; cdr3_aa: CSALSGRLGTDTQYF
d_call: NA; clone_size: NA; j_call: TRBJ2-1; v_call: TRBV5-1; cdr3_length: 13; cdr3_nt: TGCGCCAGCAGTCCGTTTGGGAGCCGTGAGCAGTTCTTC; cdr3_aa: CASSPFGSREQFF
d_call: TRBD1; clone_size: NA; j_call: TRBJ2-4; v_call: TRBV28; cdr3_length: 13; cdr3_nt: TGTGCCAGCGGCCGGGACAGTGAAAACATTCAGTACTTC; cdr3_aa: CASGRDSENIQYF
d_call: TRBD1; clone_size: few; j_call: TRBJ2-6; v_call: TRBV5-1; cdr3_length: 16; cdr3_nt: TGCGCCAGCACCTTTACAGGGGGCCGAGTGGCCAACGTCCTGACTTTC; cdr3_aa: CASTFTGGRVANVLTF
d_call: NA; clone_size: NA; j_call: TRBJ2-3; v_call: TRBV27; cdr3_length: 14; cdr3_nt: TGTGCCAGCAGTTTAACCAGGGCTGGAGATACGCAGTATTTT; cdr3_aa: CASSLTRAGDTQYF
d_call: NA; clone_size: few; j_call: TRBJ2-1; v_call: TRBV2; cdr3_length: 13; cdr3_nt: TGTGCCAGCAACGGGAGCCCCTACAATGAGCAGTTCTTC; cdr3_aa: CASNGSPYNEQFF
d_call: NA; clone_size: NA; j_call: TRBJ2-7; v_call: TRBV3-1; cdr3_length: 15; cdr3_nt: TGTGCCAGCAGCCCCGGGGACTTGGGCGGCTACGAGCAGTACTTC; cdr3_aa: CASSPGDLGGYEQYF
d_call: NA; clone_size: NA; j_call: TRBJ1-2; v_call: TRBV7-9; cdr3_length: 15; cdr3_nt: TGTTCCAGCAGCTTAGGGGCAGCCACTAACTATGGCTACACCTTC; cdr3_aa: CSSSLGAATNYGYTF
d_call: NA; clone_size: NA; j_call: TRBJ2-7; v_call: TRBV20-1; cdr3_length: 14; cdr3_nt: TGCAGTGCTAGAGATGAGCCTAGGGGCTACGAGCAGTACTTC; cdr3_aa: CSARDEPRGYEQYF